This T cell receptor (beta chain) was recorded in a study of blood T cell repertoires in COVID-19. Sequenced by immunoSEQ multiplex PCR; TCRdb stores in-frame clones only, minus some. The table includes about 190,000 clones, about 86% detected once. This CDR3 contains 13 residues. The germline V and J ends were trimmed by 6 bases and 3 bases, with 11 bases remaining between them. Sequenced sample: peripheral blood. The genes are TRBV12-3 or TRBV12-4 and TRBJ1-2; weak D call: TRBD1 (6 bases). The TCR comes from a man aged 25-40 years with active or convalescent COVID-19. The DNA for the CDR3 is TGTGCCAGCAGCCCCCAGGGGTACTATGGCTACACCTTC. This translates into CASSPQGYYGYTF.